The 24 T cell receptor beta chains below all came from one sample that was sequenced in a study of T cell responses to AZD1222 COVID-19 vaccine. This table comes from immunoSEQ multiplex PCR, and its TCRdb copy is limited to in-frame clones, with some not included. The sample records approximately 150,000 clones, about 93% being singletons. The sample here was peripheral blood, taken 28 days after the second AZD1222 dose. These receptor sequences come from an adult who received the AZD1222 COVID-19 vaccine.

The genes are TRBV12-3 or TRBV12-4 and TRBJ1-2; TRBD1 might be the D (5 bases). Trimming pared 5 bases from V and 5 bases from J, leaving 12 bases between. The CDR3 length is 13 residues. This CDR3 reads CASSLGRLYGYTF. In DNA, the CDR3 is TGTGCCAGCAGTCTGGGACGGCTGTATGGCTACACCTTC.

This chain joins TRBV7-3 and TRBJ1-5; weak D call: TRBD1 (6 bases). Germline loops: CDR1 SGHTA, CDR2 FQGTGA. CDR3 length equals 18 residues. V lost 4 bases and J lost 0, with 19 bases in between. The CDR3 sequence is CASSSYRDTPLSNQPQHF. CDR3 bases: TGTGCCAGCAGCTCGTACCGGGACACACCCCTTAGCAATCAGCCCCAGCATTTT.

The chain combines TRBV7-3 with TRBJ2-3; 16 nucleotides agree with TRBD2. After removal of 4 bases from V and 0 bases from J, the junction contained 10 bases not matched to a gene. Germline CDR1 reads SGHTA; CDR2 reads FQGTGA. CDR3 length: 20 amino acids. The CDR3 region is CASSSRPPGLAGGSTDTQYF. The CDR3 nucleotides are TGTGCCAGCAGCTCGCGACCGCCGGGACTAGCGGGAGGGAGCACAGATACGCAGTATTTT.

This sequence joins TRBV11-2 and TRBJ2-1, with TRBD1 identical over 9 bases. From germline, CDR1 is SGHAT and CDR2 FQNNGV. The ends lost 4 bases at V and 2 bases at J; junction bases unmatched: 6. CDR3 length equals 16 residues. The DNA for the CDR3 is TGTGCCAGCAGCTCACCACAGGGGGCCCCCTACAATGAGCAGTTCTTC. Protein: CASSSPQGAPYNEQFF.

This chain uses TRBV7-8 with TRBJ1-1; D is unclear. V was clipped by 8 bases and J by 2 bases, with 12 bases between them. This CDR3 is 13 amino acids long. Per germline, CDR1 SGHVS and CDR2 FQNEAQ. The CDR3 DNA reads as TGTGCCAGCGCAGCTCCCCCAAACACTGAAGCTTTCTTT. It translates to CASAAPPNTEAFF.

The J gene is TRBJ2-7, the V gene TRBV5-5; 8 nucleotides line up with TRBD1. CDR3 size: 13 residues. Trimming at V came to 4 bases and at J to 6 bases, leaving 6 bases not matched to a gene. CDR1 SGHKS and CDR2 YYEKEE come from the germline V gene (reference sequence). This chain's CDR3 is CASSNPTGGEQYF. The CDR3, as DNA: TGTGCCAGCAGCAACCCCACAGGGGGCGAGCAGTACTTC.

The chain carries TRBV7-9 and TRBJ2-2; 8 nucleotides align to TRBD2. CDR3 length: 16 residues. The junction had 6 bases not matched to a gene; V was cut back by 5 bases and J by 1 base. Germline V CDR1 and CDR2: SEHNR, FQNEAQ (reference sequence). CDR3 in DNA: TGTGCCAGCAGCACTCTAGCGGGCGTGAACACCGGGGAGCTGTTTTTT. Protein: CASSTLAGVNTGELFF. Full variable domain (outside the CDR3, taken from reference TRBV7-9 and TRBJ2-2): DTGVSQNPRHKITKRGQNVTFRCDPISEHNRLYWYRQTLGQGPEFLTYFQNEAQLEKSRLLSDRFSAERPKGSFSTLEIQRTEQGDSAMYLCASSTLAGVNTGELFFGEGSRLTVL.

This clone occurred a few times. The chain has TRBV11-2 and TRBJ1-4, with a weak D call TRBD1 (6 bases). This CDR3 contains 13 residues. CDR1 is SGHAT and CDR2 is FQNNGV in the germline V gene. V lost 3 bases and J 10 bases, leaving 12 bases between the germline ends. CDR3 loop: CASSFKLRGKLFF. The DNA for the CDR3 is TGTGCCAGCAGCTTCAAACTCAGGGGAAAACTGTTTTTT. The complete variable domain, with remaining parts taken from reference TRBV11-2 and TRBJ1-4, reads EAGVAQSPRYKIIEKRQSVAFWCNPISGHATLYWYQQILGQGPKLLIQFQNNGVVDDSQLPKDRFSAERLKGVDSTLKIQPAKLEDSAVYLCASSFKLRGKLFFGSGTQLSVL.

V gene TRBV20-1 combines with J gene TRBJ1-2; D not resolved. Trimming pared 6 bases from V and 4 bases from J, leaving 9 bases between. Germline CDR1 reads DFQATT; CDR2 reads SNEGSKA (reference sequence). This CDR3 is 11 amino acids long. The CDR3 region has the DNA TGCAGTGCACCGGACGGCTATGGCTACACCTTC. Residues: CSAPDGYGYTF.

This clone was seen a single time. The J gene is TRBJ2-7, the V gene TRBV9, with a possible D match to TRBD1 (6 bases). V lost 4 bases to trimming and J lost 3 bases, with 17 bases between them. The CDR3 has 15 residues. The germline gives CDR1 SGDLS, CDR2 YYNGEE. The CDR3 bases are TGTGCCAGCAGCCCTACAGGGATAGTCGGCTACGAGCAGTACTTC. This sequence encodes CASSPTGIVGYEQYF.

Points on this clone: At the DNA level, this CDR3 is encoded by other sequences in the same sample as well. The chain joins TRBV7-8 to TRBJ1-5; no firm D call. The CDR3 runs to 12 residues. The V gene lost 5 bases and the J gene lost 5 bases, with 7 bases spanning the gap. CDR1 SGHVS and CDR2 FQNEAQ come from the germline V gene. The CDR3 region has the DNA TGTGCCAGCAGCCCGCGAGATCAGCCCCAGCATTTT. The encoded protein is CASSPRDQPQHF. Full variable domain (missing parts from reference TRBV7-8 and TRBJ1-5): GAGVSQSPRYKVAKRGQDVALRCDPISGHVSLFWYQQALGQGPEFLTYFQNEAQLDKSGLPSDRFFAERPEGSVSTLKIQRTQQEDSAVYLCASSPRDQPQHFGDGTRLSIL.

The gene calls are TRBV7-5 and TRBJ2-1; the table's D call of TRBD2 was not tested on the DNA. TRBV7-5 is reported as a pseudogene. CDR3 length: 13 amino acids. The CDR3: CARFQGGVCEQFF. The CDR3 DNA follows: TGTGCCAGATTTCAAGGCGGGGTTTGTGAGCAGTTCTTC.

The J gene is TRBJ1-2, the V gene TRBV9, with D possibly being TRBD1 (5 bases). The CDR3 runs to 15 residues. The V and J ends lost 0 bases and 4 bases respectively, with 13 bases between them. Per the germline V gene, CDR1 is SGDLS and CDR2 is YYNGEE. CDR3 residues: CASSVGWMTVYGYTF. CDR3 nucleotide sequence: TGTGCCAGCAGCGTAGGCTGGATGACAGTCTATGGCTACACCTTC.

This rearrangement joins TRBV7-8 to TRBJ1-6, with D tentatively TRBD1 (6 bases). V was clipped by 5 bases and J by 7 bases, with 12 bases between them. Germline V gives CDR1 SGHVS, CDR2 FQNEAQ. The CDR3 totals 14 residues. The CDR3 sequence is CASSRAQGNSPLHF. Written as DNA, the CDR3 is TGTGCCAGCAGCCGAGCGCAGGGGAATTCACCCCTCCACTTT.

The J gene is TRBJ1-1, the V gene TRBV5-6, with no clear D. The CDR3 is 15 amino acids. V dropped 0 bases and J dropped 5 bases, with 14 bases sitting between them. Germline V lookup: CDR1 SGHDT, CDR2 YYEEEE. The CDR3: CASSLAAFAYTEAFF. Here the CDR3 DNA reads TGTGCCAGCAGCTTGGCAGCCTTCGCATATACTGAAGCTTTCTTT. The whole variable domain, filled in from reference TRBV5-6 and TRBJ1-1, reads DAGVTQSPTHLIKTRGQQVTLRCSPKSGHDTVSWYQQALGQGPQFIFQYYEEEERQRGNFPDRFSGHQFPNYSSELNVNALLLGDSALYLCASSLAAFAYTEAFFGQGTRLTVV.

This clone was found a few times. The chain links TRBV6-5 to TRBJ1-2, with 7 bases lining up with TRBD1. Trimming took 0 bases from V and 7 from J; bases not matched to a gene: 5. The length of the CDR3 is 14 residues. Looked up from germline, CDR1 is MNHEY and CDR2 is SVGAGI. As DNA, the CDR3 is TGTGCCAGCAGTTACTCAGGGACAGAGCGTGGCTACACCTTC. Encoded protein: CASSYSGTERGYTF.

This chain uses TRBV5-5 with TRBJ2-5; perhaps TRBD1 as D (5 bases). Germline values: CDR1 SGHKS, CDR2 YYEKEE (reference sequence). Trimming removed 3 bases at V and 4 bases at J, with 16 bases between. The CDR3 contains 15 residues. CDR3 residues: CASSYNGGQGETQYF. CDR3 sequence (DNA): TGTGCCAGCAGCTATAATGGCGGCCAGGGAGAGACCCAGTACTTC.

This chain joins TRBV7-9 and TRBJ2-3; 9 nucleotides align to TRBD1. With V trimmed by 5 bases and J by 5 bases, 5 bases remained unmatched. The CDR3 has 14 residues. From germline, CDR1 is SEHNR and CDR2 FQNEAQ (reference sequence). For the CDR3, the DNA is TGTGCCAGCAGCGAGACAGGGGGAATAGATACGCAGTATTTT. Encoded protein: CASSETGGIDTQYF.

V and J are TRBV25-1 and TRBJ2-3; weak D call: TRBD2 (6 bases). V dropped 9 bases and J dropped 8 bases, with 18 bases sitting between them. CDR3 length: 13 amino acids. Germline CDR1 is MGHDK and CDR2 is SYGVNS. CDR3 region: CASTPPGGVTQYF. Written as DNA, the CDR3 is TGTGCCAGTACCCCGCCGGGCGGGGTTACGCAGTATTTT.

The rearrangement uses TRBV7-2 and TRBJ2-7; D remains ambiguous. CDR1 and CDR2 from the germline V gene are SGHTA and FQGNSA. The length of the CDR3 is 14 residues. The V gene lost 2 bases and the J gene lost 5 bases, with 13 bases spanning the gap. The CDR3 loop is CASSLSRKNNEQYF. The DNA of the CDR3 is TGTGCCAGCAGCTTATCGAGGAAAAACAACGAGCAGTACTTC.

J is TRBJ1-3 and V is TRBV11-2, with D hard to call. From germline, CDR1 is SGHAT and CDR2 FQNNGV. Trimming left V 3 bases short and J 8 bases short, with 14 bases between. This CDR3 spans 14 amino acids. The CDR3 DNA reads as TGTGCCAGCAGCTTTTTGAACGGGCGAGACACCATATATTTT. Translation gives CASSFLNGRDTIYF.

The chain recombines TRBV10-3 with TRBJ1-5, with 8 bases lining up with TRBD1. The CDR3 runs 13 residues. Germline-derived CDR1 and CDR2 are ENHRY and SYGVKD. The junction had 7 bases not matched to a gene; V was cut back by 10 bases and J by 5 bases. CDR3 sequence (DNA): TGTGCCACCAAGGACAGGGTCGATCAGCCCCAGCATTTT. Translated: CATKDRVDQPQHF.

The chain is built from TRBV7-6 and TRBJ2-3, with D perhaps TRBD2 (5 bases). Trimming took 1 base from V and 3 from J, leaving 14 bases between them. CDR3 length: 16 amino acids. CDR1 and CDR2 from the germline V gene are SGHVS and FNYEAQ. In nucleotides, the CDR3 is TGTGCCAGCAGCTTAGGTTACGGGATAAGGACAGATACGCAGTATTTT. As protein: CASSLGYGIRTDTQYF. Drawing the rest from reference TRBV7-6 and TRBJ2-3, the complete variable domain is GAGVSQSPRYKVTKRGQDVALRCDPISGHVSLYWYRQALGQGPEFLTYFNYEAQQDKSGLPNDRFSAERPEGSISTLTIQRTEQRDSAMYRCASSLGYGIRTDTQYFGPGTRLTVL.

The chain uses TRBV7-8 and TRBJ2-1; D perhaps matches TRBD1 (6 bases). The CDR3 loop spans 15 amino acids. Trimming stripped 5 bases from V and 0 bases from J, with 11 bases between. Germline values: CDR1 SGHVS, CDR2 FQNEAQ. This CDR3 reads CASSATGSSYNEQFF. As DNA, the CDR3 is TGTGCCAGCAGCGCCACAGGGAGCTCCTACAATGAGCAGTTCTTC. Complete variable domain (other parts from reference TRBV7-8 and TRBJ2-1): GAGVSQSPRYKVAKRGQDVALRCDPISGHVSLFWYQQALGQGPEFLTYFQNEAQLDKSGLPSDRFFAERPEGSVSTLKIQRTQQEDSAVYLCASSATGSSYNEQFFGPGTRLTVL.